This T cell receptor (beta chain) was identified in a study of CD8 T cells in ankylosing spondylitis. For TCR beta, libraries came from quantitative 5'-RACE with molecular barcodes. MiXCR, run by TCRdb on the 5' RACE reads, gives a single entry per CDR3 protein. The table includes about 450,000 distinct CDR3 sequences, roughly 26% detected once. This clonotype occurred a few times. The antigen remains undetermined. Trimming took 6 bases from V and 0 from J, leaving 12 bases between them. Germline CDR1 reads MNHNS; CDR2 reads SASEGT. CDR3 length: 15 amino acids. Whole-study results and caveats: Ankylosing spondylitis blood seemed to carry a telltale TCR beta motif made of seven or eight highly homologous variants. Matched ankylosing spondylitis synovial fluid reportedly showed significant enrichment of disease-linked clones. Disease-linked clones bore a CD8+ phenotype and were relatively rare in peripheral blood.

The sequencing input was blood, either unsorted or a sorted T cell fraction (not recorded which). This chain links TRBV6-1 with TRBJ1-5; D is uncertain. This clonotype was obtained from a male donor with ankylosing spondylitis. The CDR3 DNA reads TGTGCCAGCAGCCCCGGGAAGGGTAGCAATCAGCCCCAGCATTTT. Translation: CASSPGKGSNQPQHF.